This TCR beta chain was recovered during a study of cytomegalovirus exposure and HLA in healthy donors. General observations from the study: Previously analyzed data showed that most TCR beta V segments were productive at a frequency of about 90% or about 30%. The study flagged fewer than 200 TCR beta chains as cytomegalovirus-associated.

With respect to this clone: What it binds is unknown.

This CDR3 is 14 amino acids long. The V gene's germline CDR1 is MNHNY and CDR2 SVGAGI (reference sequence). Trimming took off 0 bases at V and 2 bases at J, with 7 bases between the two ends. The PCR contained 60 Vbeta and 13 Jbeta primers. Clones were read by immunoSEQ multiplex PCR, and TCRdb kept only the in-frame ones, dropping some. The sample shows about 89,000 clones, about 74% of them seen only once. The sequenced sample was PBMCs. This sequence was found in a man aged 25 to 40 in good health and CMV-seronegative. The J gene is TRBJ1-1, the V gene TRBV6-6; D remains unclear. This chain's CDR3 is CASSYSGGNTEAFF. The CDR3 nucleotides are TGTGCCAGCAGTTACTCGGGAGGTAACACTGAAGCTTTCTTT.